The 9 T cell receptor beta chains in this list originate from one sample, sequenced in a study of OX40 agonist ivuxolimab in advanced cancers. Here immunoSEQ multiplex PCR was the method, and the copy in TCRdb shows in-frame clones only, minus some. The repertoire holds some 26,000 clones, with over 70% as singletons. The sequencing here drew on CD4+ or CD8+ T cells sorted from blood, taken in a trial of the OX40 agonist ivuxolimab. The source is an adult with an advanced solid tumor such as melanoma, head and neck, liver or kidney cancer.

V and J are TRBV4-1 and TRBJ2-7; 8 nucleotides align to TRBD1. The ends lost 1 base at V and 2 bases at J; junction bases unmatched: 7. CDR3 length: 16 residues. Germline V gene lookup returns CDR1 MGHRA and CDR2 YSYEKL. The CDR3 protein is CASSQVEGQAAYEQYF. In nucleotides, the CDR3 is TGCGCCAGCAGCCAAGTGGAGGGACAGGCCGCCTACGAGCAGTACTTC.

This clone is medium-sized (0.01 to 0.1%) within its sample. The V gene is TRBV10-1, the J gene TRBJ2-7; no reliable D call. The CDR3 runs 12 residues. Germline V CDR1 and CDR2: WNHNN, SYGVQD (reference sequence). The V gene lost 8 bases and the J gene lost 5 bases, with 13 bases spanning the gap. This CDR3 is CASGPAKDEQYF. The CDR3 region has the DNA TGCGCCAGCGGGCCGGCCAAGGACGAGCAGTACTTC.

The chain combines TRBV19 with TRBJ1-5, with D tentatively TRBD1 (5 bases). Trimming removed 3 bases at V and 3 bases at J, with 18 bases between. Germline CDR1 and CDR2: LNHDA and SQIVND (reference sequence). This CDR3 spans 17 amino acids. CDR3 DNA: TGTGCCAGTAGTATCGTGGGGGGAAGGGGTACCAATCAGCCCCAGCATTTT. Protein sequence: CASSIVGGRGTNQPQHF.

V gene TRBV5-6 combines with J gene TRBJ1-6; D call uncertain. The CDR3 consists of 14 residues. Germline V gene data show CDR1 as SGHDT and CDR2 as YYEEEE. Trimming shortened V by 0 bases and J by 6 bases, and 7 bases separated the two germline ends. The CDR3 sequence is CASSLELGNSPLHF. The DNA of the CDR3 is TGTGCCAGCAGCTTGGAGCTGGGTAATTCACCCCTCCACTTT.

This rearrangement joins TRBV5-1 to TRBJ1-6; the D gene is possibly TRBD1 (6 bases). The CDR3 extends over 14 amino acids. The germline V gene has CDR1 SGHRS and CDR2 YFSETQ. Trimming took off 3 bases at V and 6 bases at J, with 10 bases between the two ends. This chain's CDR3 is CASSSDSSNSPLHF. The CDR3 coding sequence is TGCGCCAGCAGCTCGGACAGTAGTAATTCACCCCTCCACTTT.

The V and J genes are TRBV4-1 and TRBJ2-7; 10 nucleotides align to TRBD1. The CDR3 contains 14 residues. Germline CDR1 and CDR2: MGHRA and YSYEKL. The ends lost 4 bases at V and 2 bases at J; junction bases unmatched: 2. The DNA for the CDR3 is TGCGCCAGCAGCCCCGGGACAGGGGCCTACGAGCAGTACTTC. Protein product: CASSPGTGAYEQYF.

This sequence joins TRBV28 and TRBJ2-2; the match to TRBD2 covers 9 bases. Germline V gene data show CDR1 as MDHEN and CDR2 as SYDVKM. V trimming: 5 bases; J trimming: 4 bases; junction bases outside the gene matches: 5. The CDR3 has 15 residues. CDR3 DNA sequence: TGTGCCAGCAGTATCCCTAGCGGGGCCACCGGGGAGCTGTTTTTT. Amino acid sequence: CASSIPSGATGELFF.

V gene TRBV27 combines with J gene TRBJ2-7; D may be TRBD2 (5 bases). Per the germline V gene, CDR1 is MNHEY and CDR2 is SMNVEV (reference sequence). V gave up 6 bases and J gave up 7 bases, with 19 bases separating them. The CDR3 spans 14 residues. DNA of the CDR3: TGTGCCAGCAGCAACCTCGAAAGGCCGGGGGAGCAGTACTTC. Translating gives CASSNLERPGEQYF.

The chain carries TRBV13 and TRBJ2-4; 15 nucleotides align to TRBD2. The germline gives CDR1 PRHDT, CDR2 FYEKMQ (reference sequence). The length of the CDR3 is 19 residues. Trimming took 5 bases from V and 1 from J; bases not matched to a gene: 9. CDR3 sequence (DNA): TGTGCCAGCAGCCCAGGGACTAGCGGGGGGCTAGAGGCCAAAAACATTCAGTACTTC. Translating it yields CASSPGTSGGLEAKNIQYF.